One and the same sample provided the 11 T cell receptor beta chains below, sequenced in a study of read filtering for tumor transcriptome and immune sequencing. The library was built from around 380 ng RNA with molecular barcoded adaptors for alpha/delta and beta/gamma chains. TCRdb re-called the reads with MiXCR, one entry per CDR3 protein. The sample has approximately 65,000 distinct CDR3 sequences, about 15% seen once. Sequenced: a population of CD138-negative cells sorted from bone marrow. These receptors were obtained from a donor over 35 with multiple myeloma.

This clonotype was seen repeatedly, ten times or more. This rearrangement joins TRBV12-3 or TRBV12-4 to TRBJ2-3, with TRBD1 identical over 9 bases. The length of the CDR3 is 15 residues. V lost 6 bases and J lost 1; bases outside the gene matches: 5. CDR3 sequence (DNA): TGTGCCAGCAGCCACCGGGACAGGGGCACAGATACGCAGTATTTT. Amino acids: CASSHRDRGTDTQYF.

This clonotype was counted ten times or more. The CDR3 sequence: CASSLAGEQFF. CDR3 nucleotide sequence: TGTGCCAGCAGCTTGGCCGGTGAGCAGTTCTTC. The chain uses TRBV5-6 and TRBJ2-1; no clear D. Germline CDR1 SGHDT, CDR2 YYEEEE. There are 11 residues in the CDR3. Trimming left V 0 bases short and J 9 bases short, with 4 bases between.

The table lists this clonotype with many counts. In DNA, the CDR3 is TGCAGTACGGGGGGGATTCGACAGAAAAACATTCAGTACTTC. Its translation is CSTGGIRQKNIQYF. The chain recombines TRBV20-1 with TRBJ2-4; TRBD2 agrees at 8 bases. The germline V gene has CDR1 DFQATT and CDR2 SNEGSKA (reference sequence). With 8 bases clipped from V and 4 bases from J, the junction kept 10 bases outside the gene matches. CDR3 size: 14 residues.

A note on this clonotype: One junction end does not reproduce the germline sequence, and a read error may be involved. J is TRBJ1-1 and V is TRBV7-2; TRBD1 aligns across 7 bases. The CDR3 has 14 amino acids. CDR1 is SGHTA and CDR2 is FQGNSA in the germline V gene. CDR3 loop: CACSLLDRRTEAFF. CDR3 DNA: TGTGCCTGCAGCTTATTGGACAGGAGGACTGAAGCTTTCTTT.

This clonotype was counted many times. The chain has TRBV7-2 and TRBJ1-1; weak D call: TRBD1 (5 bases). Trimming shortened V by 5 bases and J by 2 bases, and 15 bases separated the two germline ends. This CDR3 is built from 15 residues. Per the germline V gene, CDR1 is SGHTA and CDR2 is FQGNSA. The CDR3, as DNA: TGTGCCAGCAGCCTCAACCGACAGCCTAACACTGAAGCTTTCTTT. Protein: CASSLNRQPNTEAFF.

The table lists this clonotype with a few counts. The chain employs TRBV11-2 and TRBJ1-1, with D perhaps matching TRBD1 (6 bases). The CDR3 has 17 amino acids. The V end lost 5 bases, the J end lost 0 bases, and 19 bases lay between the germline ends. Germline assignment: CDR1 SGHAT and CDR2 FQNNGV. The CDR3 loop reads CASSRGRGTLVNTEAFF. For the CDR3, the DNA is TGTGCCAGCAGCCGGGGGCGGGGGACACTGGTGAACACTGAAGCTTTCTTT.

There are a few counts of this clonotype. A much bigger clone sits one base away, suggesting this may be a read error. Without the conserved terminal phenylalanine or tryptophan, this CDR3 likely stems from a read error. No DNA is shown, since the ends of the CDR3 on it are uncertain; the CDR3 is the one TCRdb lists. The chain recombines TRBV20-1 with TRBJ1-5. The CDR3 spans 12 residues, counting both ends. From germline, CDR1 is DFQATT and CDR2 SNEGSKA (reference sequence). CDR3 amino acids: CSALAVNQPQHS.

Concerning this clonotype itself: This may be a read error, as it is one base from a much larger clone. CDR3: CSGVKDSYGQYF. The CDR3 region has the DNA TGCAGCGGGGTTAAAGACAGCTACGGGCAGTACTTC. This chain connects TRBV29-1 to TRBJ2-7, with TRBD1 as a possible D gene (5 bases). The CDR3 runs 12 residues. The germline V gene encodes CDR1 SQVTM and CDR2 ANQGSEA.

Ten or more counts support this clonotype. The chain employs TRBV20-1 and TRBJ2-3; D uncertain. This CDR3 region has 15 residues. Trimming pared 3 bases from V and 0 bases from J, leaving 13 bases between. The germline CDR1 and CDR2 sequences are DFQATT and SNEGSKA (reference sequence). The CDR3 is CSASIPPLSTDTQYF. In DNA, the CDR3 is TGCAGTGCTAGTATCCCACCGTTGAGCACAGATACGCAGTATTTT.

Many counts were recorded for this clonotype. The V call is TRBV4-1, the J call TRBJ2-1; TRBD1 is a possible D gene (6 bases). Trimming removed 4 bases from V and 14 bases from J, with 12 bases in between. CDR3 size: 11 residues. Germline V gene lookup returns CDR1 MGHRA and CDR2 YSYEKL. CDR3 nucleotide sequence: TGCGCCAGCAGCCTACAGGGAAATAAGTTCTTC. Translation gives CASSLQGNKFF.

This clonotype appeared a few times. This chain joins TRBV6-2 or TRBV6-3 and TRBJ2-1; TRBD2 aligns across 14 bases. CDR1 and CDR2 from the germline V gene are MNHEY and SVGEGT. The CDR3 spans 15 residues. V gave up 5 bases and J gave up 9 bases; unmatched junction bases: 6. The CDR3 here is CASSRLAGGVGEQFF. CDR3 bases: TGTGCCAGCAGTCGACTAGCGGGAGGGGTAGGTGAGCAGTTCTTC.